This T cell receptor (beta chain) came from a study of shared clonotypes between healthy human individuals. The V gene lost 4 bases and the J gene lost 0 bases, with 10 bases spanning the gap. Per germline, CDR1 MNHEY and CDR2 SVGAGI. The CDR3 is 15 residues long. Repertoires were generated with immunoSEQ multiplex PCR, while TCRdb's copy carries only in-frame clones and drops some. The top ten clones hold approximately 0.36% of a sample with 2 million to 2.5 million clones, over 85% of them seen once. This clonotype was obtained from a man aged 18 to 29 in good health. Some clones in this sample may be carry-over from other donors' samples. V and J are TRBV6-5 and TRBJ2-1; a weak D match, TRBD2 (6 bases). The sample comprised naive CD4+ T cells from PBMCs. Documented subset: CD45RA+ positively selected. CDR3 bases: TGTGCCAGCAGTTTGCGGGGTCCCTCCTACAATGAGCAGTTCTTC. Residues: CASSLRGPSYNEQFF.